This T cell receptor (beta chain) was sequenced during a study of blood T cells in healthy people across ages. The authors ran a second PCR of 7 to 11 cycles using a sample-barcoded 5' primer and a J-beta primer mix. TCRdb analysed the 5' RACE reads with MiXCR anew, one entry per CDR3 protein. Altogether 700,000 to 900,000 distinct CDR3 sequences are present, about a quarter being singletons, with the ten largest covering 2.5% to 3.5%. The germline CDR1 and CDR2 sequences are KGHSH and LQKENI. The length of the CDR3 is 12 residues. V dropped 6 bases and J dropped 4 bases, with 10 bases sitting between them. The same specimen was also included in a second study, on T cells of mothers and their children.

The specimen sequenced was blood. The TCR originated in a boy between 10 and 17 years old in good health. The genes are TRBV18 and TRBJ2-7; D gene unclear. For the CDR3, the DNA is TGTGCCAGCTCGGATGTTGGGTACGAGCAGTACTTC. Protein sequence: CASSDVGYEQYF.